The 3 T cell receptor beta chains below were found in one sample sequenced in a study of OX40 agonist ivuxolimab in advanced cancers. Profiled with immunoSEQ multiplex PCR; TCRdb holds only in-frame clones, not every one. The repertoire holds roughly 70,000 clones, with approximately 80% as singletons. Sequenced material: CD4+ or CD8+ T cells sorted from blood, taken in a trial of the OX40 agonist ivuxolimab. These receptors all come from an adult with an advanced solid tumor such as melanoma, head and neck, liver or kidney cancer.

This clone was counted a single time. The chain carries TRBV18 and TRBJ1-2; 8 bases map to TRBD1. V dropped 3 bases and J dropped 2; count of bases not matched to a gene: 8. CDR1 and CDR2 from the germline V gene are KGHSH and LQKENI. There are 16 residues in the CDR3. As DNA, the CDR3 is TGTGCCAGCTCACCGAATCAGGGGGCTACCAACTATGGCTACACCTTC. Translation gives CASSPNQGATNYGYTF.

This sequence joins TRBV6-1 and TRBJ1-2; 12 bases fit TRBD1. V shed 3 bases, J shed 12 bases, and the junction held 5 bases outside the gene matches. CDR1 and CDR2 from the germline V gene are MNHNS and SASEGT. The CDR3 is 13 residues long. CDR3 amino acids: CASSEKGQGAHTF. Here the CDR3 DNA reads TGTGCCAGCAGTGAGAAGGGACAGGGGGCCCACACCTTC.

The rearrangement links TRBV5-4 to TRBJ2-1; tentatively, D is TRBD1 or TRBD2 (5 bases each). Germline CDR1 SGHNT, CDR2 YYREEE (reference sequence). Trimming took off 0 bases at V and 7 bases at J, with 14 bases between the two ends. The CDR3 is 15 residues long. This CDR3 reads CASSLALGRANEQFF. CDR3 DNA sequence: TGTGCCAGCAGCTTGGCCCTGGGACGGGCGAATGAGCAGTTCTTC.